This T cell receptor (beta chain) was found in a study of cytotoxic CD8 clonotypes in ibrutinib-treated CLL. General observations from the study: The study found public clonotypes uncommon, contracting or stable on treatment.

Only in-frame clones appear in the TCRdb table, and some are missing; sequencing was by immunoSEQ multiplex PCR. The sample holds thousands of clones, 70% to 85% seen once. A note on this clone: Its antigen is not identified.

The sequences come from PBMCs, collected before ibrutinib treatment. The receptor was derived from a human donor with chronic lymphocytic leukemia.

CDR3 loop: CASTAWGLYTEAFF. CDR3 bases: TGTGCCAGCACCGCTTGGGGGTTGTACACTGAAGCTTTCTTT. V gene TRBV28 combines with J gene TRBJ1-1, with a tentative D call TRBD1 (5 bases). Trimming took 7 bases from V and 3 from J, leaving 15 bases between them. The CDR3 totals 14 residues. Germline V gene data show CDR1 as MDHEN and CDR2 as SYDVKM.